Listed here are 8 T cell receptor beta chains from one sample, sequenced in a study of early T cells in non-severe SARS-CoV-2 infection. TCRdb redid the calling of the 5' RACE reads with MiXCR, one entry per CDR3 protein. The table records around 79,000 distinct CDR3 sequences, roughly 12% of them present only once. This material consisted of whole blood, taken at baseline. The receptors derive from an adult who was a healthcare worker with PCR-confirmed SARS-CoV-2 infection or an uninfected control (not recorded which).

This clonotype was counted between two and nine times. V usage is TRBV2 and J usage is TRBJ2-3; a weak D match, TRBD2 (6 bases). Between the trimmed V and J ends, which lost 4 bases and 0 bases, there was a span of 11 bases. Germline V gene data show CDR1 as SNHLY and CDR2 as FYNNEI. CDR3 length equals 15 residues. The CDR3 loop reads CASSVGRGSTDTQYF. CDR3 DNA: TGTGCCAGCAGTGTAGGGCGGGGAAGCACAGATACGCAGTATTTT.

This clonotype was seen more than once but under ten times. The chain combines TRBV6-4 with TRBJ2-3; 12 bases map to TRBD1. After removal of 5 bases from V and 1 base from J, the junction contained 4 bases not matched to a gene. Germline lookup yields CDR1 MRHNA and CDR2 SNTAGT. This CDR3 region has 16 residues. The CDR3 region has the DNA TGTGCCAGCAGTTCCGGGACAGGGGGCGGCACAGATACGCAGTATTTT. This sequence encodes CASSSGTGGGTDTQYF.

Many counts were recorded for this clonotype. The chain combines TRBV2 with TRBJ1-2; D not resolved. The V end lost 6 bases, the J end lost 8 bases, and 10 bases lay between the germline ends. There are 11 residues in the CDR3. Germline V gives CDR1 SNHLY, CDR2 FYNNEI. The CDR3, as DNA: TGTGCCAGCAGCTACACGGCAGGCTACACCTTC. Translating it yields CASSYTAGYTF.

Worth noting for this clonotype: A read error is possible here, since a much larger clone lies one base away. The rearrangement joins TRBV7-2 to TRBJ1-4; D ambiguous. This CDR3 spans 12 amino acids. Germline CDR1 and CDR2: SGHTA and FQGNSA. CDR3 sequence reads: CASSLDREELFF. The CDR3 region has the DNA TGTGCCAGCAGCTTAGACCGTGAAGAACTGTTTTTT.

V usage is TRBV7-9 and J usage is TRBJ2-5; D not certain. The CDR3 loop spans 10 amino acids. Germline loops: CDR1 SEHNR, CDR2 FQNEAQ (reference sequence). The ends were cut back, 8 bases at V and 5 bases at J, with 6 bases in the middle. CDR3 DNA sequence: TGTGCCAGCGCCTTGGAGACCCAGTACTTC. Amino acids: CASALETQYF.

Only a few counts were recorded for this clonotype. In DNA form, the CDR3 reads TGTGCCAGCAGCTTAGGGAGTAGTAATTCACCCCTCCACTTT. Residues: CASSLGSSNSPLHF. The V call is TRBV7-3, the J call TRBJ1-6; D is ambiguous. This CDR3 has 14 residues. Germline V gives CDR1 SGHTA, CDR2 FQGTGA. V was trimmed by 2 bases and J by 6 bases, leaving 8 bases between them.

The chain links TRBV4-2 to TRBJ1-2, with D hard to call. Trimming stripped 8 bases from V and 8 bases from J, with 12 bases between. This CDR3 contains 11 residues. Looked up from germline, CDR1 is LGHNA and CDR2 is YNFKEQ. The CDR3 sequence is CASSAALGYTF. The CDR3 coding sequence is TGTGCCAGCTCCGCAGCTTTGGGCTACACCTTC.

This chain joins TRBV7-2 and TRBJ2-6; 8 nucleotides line up with TRBD2. V lost 6 bases, J lost 2 bases, and 9 bases stayed unmatched. CDR1 and CDR2 from the germline V gene are SGHTA and FQGNSA. The CDR3 spans 17 residues. The CDR3 DNA is TGTGCCAGCAGTCGTCGCGGGGGGCAGACTGGGGCCAACGTCCTGACTTTC. Protein product: CASSRRGGQTGANVLTF.